Listed here is a single T cell receptor beta chain. The antigen is undetermined. These data belong to a study of cytomegalovirus exposure and HLA in healthy donors. PCR involved 60 Vbeta and 13 Jbeta primers. The table came from immunoSEQ multiplex PCR; TCRdb's copy has only in-frame clones and leaves some out. Altogether 80,000 to 130,000 clones are present, roughly 77% being singletons, with the ten largest covering 3% to 4.5%. Study outcomes and limitations: Most TCR sequences proved rare, with some public TCRs found in many donors. There were some V segments, including TRBV6-2 and TRBV6-3, excluded as indistinguishable. It has been reported that TCR beta sequences accurately predicted the HLA-A and HLA-B alleles of most subjects. Donors were assumed by presence/absence analyses to have roughly uniform sequencing depth.

Trimming left V 7 bases short and J 4 bases short, with 14 bases between. CDR3 length equals 15 residues. Germline CDR1 reads MNHNY; CDR2 reads SVGAGI (reference sequence). The rearrangement uses TRBV6-6 and TRBJ1-6; no firm D call. Specimen: PBMCs. The receptor was derived from a woman between 50 and 59 years old in good health and CMV-seropositive. CDR3 nucleotide sequence: TGTGCCAGCACTGACCGAGAGGCTTATAATTCACCCCTCCACTTT. Translating gives CASTDREAYNSPLHF.